This T cell receptor beta chain was sequenced for a study of shared clonotypes between healthy human individuals. Sequencing was performed with immunoSEQ multiplex PCR; in TCRdb, only in-frame clones are kept and a portion is missing. Of over 750,000 clones in the sample, around 96% are singletons; the top ten hold less than 0.25%. Notes on the study in general: Donors were few, which limited the genetic and exposure-history diversity represented. On the whole, naive subsets had larger estimated richness than memory subsets had.

Terminally differentiated effector memory CD45RA+ cells were excluded from the naive CD8 cells, which were CD45RO-negative and positively selected for CCR7. This clone was picked up one time. The antigen is unknown. The receptor was isolated from a man in his thirties or forties in good health. The sample taken for sequencing was naive CD8+ T cells sorted from blood.

The CDR3 spells CASSFVGTSGYEQYF. The CDR3, as DNA: TGTGCCAGCAGCTTTGTAGGGACTAGCGGCTACGAGCAGTACTTC. The rearrangement uses TRBV7-9 and TRBJ2-7, with 11 bases matching TRBD2. Trimming removed 3 bases from V and 3 bases from J; junction bases left unmatched: 4. The V gene's germline CDR1 is SEHNR and CDR2 FQNEAQ (reference sequence). This CDR3 has 15 residues.